This T cell receptor beta chain was recorded in a study of human CD8 memory T cell subsets. There are 15 residues in the CDR3. Per germline, CDR1 MDHEN and CDR2 SYDVKM. General study findings and limits: For stem-like memory and precursor exhausted T cells, diversity was similarly high, which was not true of effector memory cells. Repertoires of stem-like memory and precursor exhausted T cells showed minimal mutual overlap.

For this clonotype: Its specificity is unknown.

UMI-labeled 5' RACE was the method by which TCR beta libraries were made. The authors' processing: In each TCR beta library, there were between roughly 2,900 and 18,000 functional CDR3 beta clonotypes. TCRdb re-called the 5' RACE reads and catalogs CDR3 proteins one per entry, DNA excluded. TCRdb's processing, not the authors' own work, is the source of the V and J calls. Recorded for this sample: about 6,700 distinct CDR3 sequences. PBMC were isolated from buffy coats given by healthy donors. Material for sequencing was CD8+ T cells from PBMCs. The sequence came from a human donor in good health. This chain uses TRBV28 with TRBJ2-7; TCRdb selects TRBD1, and the lack of DNA leaves this call unchecked. The CDR3 region is CASSPQRGGKREQYF. Combining the CDR3 with reference TRBV28 and TRBJ2-7 gives the whole variable domain DVKVTQSSRYLVKRTGEKVFLECVQDMDHENMFWYRQDPGLGLRLIYFSYDVKMKEKGDIPEGYSVSREKKERFSLILESASTNQTSMYLCASSPQRGGKREQYFGPGTRLTVT.